Detailed here is one T cell receptor beta chain. The sample holds one count of this clone. There is no known antigen for this receptor. Per-base qualities were not stored, and no clone one base away is much larger. To sequence the TCRbeta CDR3 region, genomic DNA was isolated from the sorted cells. The immunoSEQ Assay was used to sequence the TCRbeta CDR3 regions. TCRdb re-hosts the immuneACCESS table, in-frame sequences only. Its copies lack some clones; in the studies checked, an unresolved V gene accounts for under half of them, and the cause for the rest is not known. Present in this sample are 70,000 or so clones, around 80% of which were seen just once. The biggest ten clones account for more than 1% of the sample. Patients with a history of autoimmune disease or receiving systemic immunosuppression were excluded from the trial. Peripheral blood for TCR sequencing was collected from all dose cohorts at baseline, on cycle 4 day 1, and on cycle 7 day 1. Samples were obtained from an open-label, multicenter, first-in-human phase I dose-escalation trial of ivuxolimab. Adults with locally advanced or metastatic head and neck squamous cell, hepatocellular, melanoma or renal cell carcinoma were enrolled in the trial. Before TCR sequencing, CD4+ T cells and CD8+ T cells were sorted from peripheral blood as separate populations.

These data are taken from a study of OX40 agonist ivuxolimab in advanced cancers. A note on the overall study: Ivuxolimab was an agonistic, fully human IgG2 monoclonal antibody directed against OX40 (CD134), a costimulatory receptor. Intravenous ivuxolimab was administered to patients every 2 weeks at six dose levels: 0.01, 0.1, 0.3, 1.5, 3 and 10 mg/kg. Among the approximately 50 dose-escalation patients, about 20 had hepatocellular carcinoma, 15 or so melanoma, 9 renal cell carcinoma and 9 head and neck cancer. The dose-escalation cohort was about 87% male with a mean age of 60 years, ranging from roughly 23 to 85. Prior anti-PD-1, anti-PD-L1 or anti-CTLA-4 therapy was permitted, and checkpoint inhibitors had been received by roughly 42% of dose-escalation patients. Partial responses occurred in three dose-escalation patients, of whom one had hepatocellular carcinoma and two had cutaneous melanoma. Peripheral TCRbeta sequencing was intended to test whether TCR sequence diversity was altered and clonal T-cell expansion was caused by ivuxolimab. The paper describes the monotherapy dose-escalation part (N of about 54 patients) of the phase I trial of ivuxolimab. On the study overall, not on this receptor specifically: After ivuxolimab, more expanded clones were found on average in CD8+ T cells than in CD4+ T cells. At doses from 0.1 to 3.0 mg/kg, clonal expansion was seen in both CD4+ and CD8+ blood T cells between baseline and week 6. Low levels of normalized T-cell clonal expansion were also shown by some nonresponding patients. In partial responders in the 0.1-3.0 mg/kg groups, normalized peripheral clonal expansion was found to be among the lowest, especially among CD8+ T cells. The antigen specificity of the peripheral T cells that underwent clonal expansion was not determined.

The source is an adult with an advanced solid tumor such as melanoma, head and neck, liver or kidney cancer. Sample: CD4+ or CD8+ T cells sorted from blood, taken in a trial of the OX40 agonist ivuxolimab.

The DNA is TGTGCCAGCAGCATCCGAGCGGGGGGGCGAATCTACAATGAGCAGTTCTTC. This yields the protein CASSIRAGGRIYNEQFF. The chain was built from TRBV21-1 and TRBJ2-1; TRBD2 is the table's D call, not checked against the DNA. TRBV21-1 is assigned pseudogene status. The CDR3 runs 17 residues from the cysteine to the phenylalanine. CDR3 DNA only is kept here, 51 bases in frame from base 1.